The 26 T cell receptor beta chains in this list originate from one sample, sequenced in a study of CD8+ T cells in alopecia areata. Once RNA had been extracted, it was reverse transcribed into cDNA to act as the sequencing template. Clones were read by immunoSEQ multiplex PCR, and TCRdb kept only the in-frame ones, dropping some. The table has 150,000 to 200,000 clones, roughly three fifths seen once; the top ten hold roughly 3.3%. Treatment in this sample: oral pan-JAK inhibitor, 5-10 mg twice daily. The sequencing used CD4+ T cells sorted from blood, collected at week 4, from a patient treated with tofacitinib. These receptors were obtained from a human donor with alopecia areata.

The chain employs TRBV6-1 and TRBJ2-2; TRBD2 agrees at 7 bases. The V gene end was trimmed by 7 bases and the J gene end by 5 bases; junction bases not matched to a gene: 7. CDR3 length: 14 residues. The germline CDR1 and CDR2 sequences are MNHNS and SASEGT. CDR3 DNA sequence: TGTGCCAGCACCAGGAAGGGAGGGACCGGGGAGCTGTTTTTT. It translates to CASTRKGGTGELFF.

This clone appeared a few times. CDR3 loop: CASSLLDTQYF. In DNA form, the CDR3 reads TGTGCCAGCAGTTTATTAGACACGCAGTATTTT. This chain links TRBV28 with TRBJ2-3; D is undetermined. V lost 1 base to trimming and J lost 9 bases, with 5 bases between them. Per germline, CDR1 MDHEN and CDR2 SYDVKM. This CDR3 region has 11 residues.

J is TRBJ2-1 and V is TRBV25-1; D may be TRBD2 (5 bases). With 3 bases removed from V and 3 bases from J, the gap between germline ends came to 6 bases. The CDR3 length is 13 residues. Looked up from germline, CDR1 is MGHDK and CDR2 is SYGVNS. The CDR3 nucleotides read TGTGCCAGCAGTGATACTAGCTACAATGAGCAGTTCTTC. The encoded protein is CASSDTSYNEQFF.

This chain links TRBV6-6 with TRBJ2-1; 10 bases are a match to TRBD2. The J segment lost 4 bases and the V segment lost 6 bases, leaving 6 bases of the junction unmatched. The CDR3 contains 15 residues. Germline lookup yields CDR1 MNHNY and CDR2 SVGAGI (reference sequence). This chain's CDR3 is CASRPTSGAYNEQFF. The CDR3 coding sequence is TGTGCCAGCAGGCCAACTAGCGGGGCATACAATGAGCAGTTCTTC.

This chain uses TRBV5-1 with TRBJ2-5, with TRBD2 matching over 7 bases. The germline CDR1 and CDR2 sequences are SGHRS and YFSETQ. The CDR3 has 13 amino acids. Unmatched junction bases numbered 3, after V lost 0 bases and J lost 7 bases. For the CDR3, the DNA is TGCGCCAGCAGCTTGGAGGGAGGGGTGACCCAGTACTTC. Translating gives CASSLEGGVTQYF.

Concerning this clone itself: Other DNA sequences in the same sample also yield this CDR3. V usage is TRBV5-1 and J usage is TRBJ1-2; D may be TRBD1 (5 bases). Germline assignment: CDR1 SGHRS and CDR2 YFSETQ. CDR3 length equals 13 residues. V was trimmed by 5 bases and J by 2 bases, leaving 10 bases between them. The DNA of the CDR3 is TGCGCCAGCAGGCCCGACAGAAACTATGGCTACACCTTC. Amino acids: CASRPDRNYGYTF.

Of note for this clone: The sample carries other DNA sequences with the same CDR3. J is TRBJ1-5 and V is TRBV29-1; D is ambiguous. The CDR3 is made up of 12 amino acids. V was shortened by 4 bases and J by 1 base, with 5 bases between the two germline ends. Germline V CDR1 and CDR2: SQVTM, ANQGSEA. The CDR3 is CSVGDSNQPQHF. CDR3 in DNA: TGCAGCGTTGGAGACAGCAATCAGCCCCAGCATTTT.

The chain carries TRBV19 and TRBJ2-5; perhaps TRBD1 as D (5 bases). This CDR3 is 13 amino acids long. Trimming took 7 bases from V and 4 from J, leaving 13 bases between them. CDR1 is LNHDA and CDR2 is SQIVND in the germline V gene (reference sequence). The CDR3 reads CASTSGASETQYF. The CDR3, as DNA: TGTGCCAGTACCAGTGGGGCCTCAGAGACCCAGTACTTC.

This chain links TRBV30 with TRBJ2-3; no clear D gene. Germline CDR1 GTSNPN, CDR2 SVGIG (reference sequence). CDR3 length: 13 amino acids. CDR3 region: CAGHSYRTDTQYF. In nucleotides, the CDR3 is TGTGCTGGCCACTCTTACCGGACAGATACGCAGTATTTT.

The CDR3, as DNA: TGCAGCGTTGAAGATCAAGGCAGACTAATCTATGGCTACACCTTC. Translated: CSVEDQGRLIYGYTF. This chain uses TRBV29-1 with TRBJ1-2; D is unclear. The V gene's germline CDR1 is SQVTM and CDR2 ANQGSEA. The CDR3 totals 15 residues. Trimming removed 0 bases from V and 4 bases from J, with 15 bases in between.

This clone has a single count. The rearrangement uses TRBV2 and TRBJ2-2; a possible D gene is TRBD1 (6 bases). The germline V and J ends were trimmed by 7 bases and 4 bases, with 19 bases remaining between them. This CDR3 region has 16 residues. Germline CDR1 is SNHLY and CDR2 is FYNNEI. The chain's CDR3 is CASTPQGVSLTGELFF. As DNA, the CDR3 is TGTGCCAGCACCCCACAGGGAGTGTCCCTCACCGGGGAGCTGTTTTTT.

The table lists this clone with a few counts. V gene TRBV7-9 combines with J gene TRBJ1-2, with a tentative D call TRBD1 (5 bases). CDR1 is SEHNR, CDR2 FQNEAQ, per germline (reference sequence). This CDR3 has 13 amino acids. V lost 5 bases and J 8 bases, leaving 15 bases between the germline ends. The CDR3 loop reads CASSPDSFRGYTF. The DNA of the CDR3 is TGTGCCAGCAGCCCCGACAGTTTCCGGGGCTACACCTTC.

The chain has TRBV4-1 and TRBJ1-2; D unclear. V lost 4 bases and J lost 2, with 17 bases in between. This CDR3 comprises 16 residues. The germline gives CDR1 MGHRA, CDR2 YSYEKL. The CDR3 coding sequence is TGCGCCAGCAGCCGCCTAGACCCCTCGGGGAACTATGGCTACACCTTC. This sequence encodes CASSRLDPSGNYGYTF.

This rearrangement joins TRBV5-6 to TRBJ2-4; D is possibly TRBD1 (6 bases). V gave up 3 bases and J gave up 6 bases, with 10 bases separating them. CDR1 and CDR2 (germline): SGHDT, YYEEEE. There are 13 residues in the CDR3. CDR3 sequence (DNA): TGTGCCAGCAGCTCTTGGGGGCTAAACATTCAGTACTTC. It yields the protein CASSSWGLNIQYF. The full variable domain, in which reference TRBV5-6 and TRBJ2-4 provide the parts outside the CDR3, is DAGVTQSPTHLIKTRGQQVTLRCSPKSGHDTVSWYQQALGQGPQFIFQYYEEEERQRGNFPDRFSGHQFPNYSSELNVNALLLGDSALYLCASSSWGLNIQYFGAGTRLSVL.

This clone was seen only a few times. The genes are TRBV29-1 and TRBJ1-1; D is uncertain. V was shortened by 5 bases and J by 1 base, with 11 bases between the two germline ends. This CDR3 is 13 amino acids long. Germline V lookup: CDR1 SQVTM, CDR2 ANQGSEA. The CDR3 DNA sequence: TGCAGCGTTATCCGGGCACGGAACACTGAAGCTTTCTTT. This gives the protein CSVIRARNTEAFF. The complete variable domain, with remaining parts taken from reference TRBV29-1 and TRBJ1-1, reads SAVISQKPSRDICQRGTSLTIQCQVDSQVTMMFWYRQQPGQSLTLIATANQGSEATYESGFVIDKFPISRPNLTFSTLTVSNMSPEDSSIYLCSVIRARNTEAFFGQGTRLTVV.

This chain connects TRBV5-6 to TRBJ2-2; tentative D call: TRBD2 (5 bases). The CDR3 is 16 amino acids. CDR1 is SGHDT, CDR2 YYEEEE, per germline. Trimming took off 1 base at V and 0 bases at J, with 10 bases between the two ends. The CDR3 sequence: CASSLLGSANTGELFF. Written as DNA, the CDR3 is TGTGCCAGCAGCTTGCTGGGTAGCGCGAACACCGGGGAGCTGTTTTTT.

The chain recombines TRBV27 with TRBJ2-7; maybe TRBD2 (6 bases). The V gene's germline CDR1 is MNHEY and CDR2 SMNVEV (reference sequence). V was cut by 5 bases and J by 7 bases, with 15 bases left in between. The CDR3 loop spans 13 amino acids. This chain's CDR3 is CASSASRGLEQYF. The CDR3 coding sequence is TGTGCCAGCAGTGCGTCTCGGGGGTTAGAGCAGTACTTC.

This sequence joins TRBV30 and TRBJ1-2; D call uncertain. The CDR3 contains 14 residues. Germline CDR1 reads GTSNPN; CDR2 reads SVGIG (reference sequence). The ends were cut back, 4 bases at V and 7 bases at J, with 19 bases in the middle. As DNA, the CDR3 is TGTGCCTGGACTCCCGTTCGGGGAAGGTCTGGCTACACCTTC. Translation: CAWTPVRGRSGYTF. The whole variable domain, remainder taken from reference TRBV30 and TRBJ1-2, is SQTIHQWPATLVQPVGSPLSLECTVEGTSNPNLYWYRQAAGRGLQLLFYSVGIGQISSEVPQNLSASRPQDRQFILSSKKLLLSDSGFYLCAWTPVRGRSGYTFGSGTRLTVV.

This clone was detected a few times. This sequence joins TRBV7-9 and TRBJ1-4, with D unclear. In germline, CDR1 is SEHNR, CDR2 FQNEAQ (reference sequence). V shed 7 bases and J shed 4 bases, with 13 bases lying between them. This CDR3 spans 14 amino acids. The CDR3 sequence: CASTIIAVNEKLFF. As DNA, the CDR3 is TGTGCCAGCACCATAATTGCCGTTAATGAAAAACTGTTTTTT.

The rearrangement joins TRBV19 to TRBJ2-1; 8 nucleotides agree with TRBD1. The V segment lost 7 bases and the J segment 1 base; nucleotides outside the gene matches: 3. The germline CDR1 and CDR2 sequences are LNHDA and SQIVND (reference sequence). The CDR3 totals 14 residues. CDR3 nucleotide sequence: TGTGCCAGTAAGGACAGGGTTTCCTACAATGAGCAGTTCTTC. As protein: CASKDRVSYNEQFF.

This clone was detected a few times. This chain links TRBV23-1 with TRBJ1-2; D possibly corresponds to TRBD1 (5 bases). Being an ORF, TRBV23-1 has a function that is uncertain. The CDR3 totals 15 residues. Trimming took off 1 base at V and 4 bases at J, with 13 bases between the two ends. The CDR3 sequence is CASSQWRSGRYGYTF. The CDR3 nucleotides are TGCGCCAGCAGTCAATGGAGGTCAGGGCGCTATGGCTACACCTTC.

The chain has TRBV5-1 and TRBJ2-3; D is unresolved. V shed 0 bases and J shed 3 bases, with 8 bases lying between them. The CDR3 is 14 residues long. Germline V gene sequence: CDR1 SGHRS, CDR2 YFSETQ. CDR3 sequence: CASSLDLGTDTQYF. CDR3 nucleotide sequence: TGCGCCAGCAGCTTGGATTTGGGAACAGATACGCAGTATTTT.

The V gene is TRBV4-2, the J gene TRBJ1-1, with D possibly being TRBD1 (6 bases). Germline CDR1 LGHNA, CDR2 YNFKEQ. Trimming cost V 1 base and J 1 base, with 13 bases left between them. This CDR3 spans 16 amino acids. This CDR3 reads CASSQASLGGNTEAFF. As DNA, the CDR3 is TGTGCCAGCAGCCAAGCAAGCCTAGGGGGGAACACTGAAGCTTTCTTT.

The chain uses TRBV23-1 and TRBJ1-5, with 7 bases aligning to TRBD1. TRBV23-1 is placed among ORFs of uncertain function. This CDR3 region has 17 residues. J gave up 2 bases and V 2 bases, and 9 bases lay outside the gene matches. In nucleotides, the CDR3 is TGCGCCAGCAGTCAAAGGGGGCAGCGCGGGGGCAATCAGCCCCAGCATTTT. Translated: CASSQRGQRGGNQPQHF.

The V and J genes are TRBV30 and TRBJ1-2, with TRBD1 as a possible D gene (6 bases). Between the trimmed V and J ends, which lost 2 bases and 8 bases, there was a span of 21 bases. Per the germline V gene, CDR1 is GTSNPN and CDR2 is SVGIG (reference sequence). The CDR3 has 15 residues. The CDR3 nucleotides are TGTGCCTGGAGTCTGGGGGCCACTAACTATGGCGGCTACACCTTC. Translated: CAWSLGATNYGGYTF. Complete variable domain (other parts from reference TRBV30 and TRBJ1-2): SQTIHQWPATLVQPVGSPLSLECTVEGTSNPNLYWYRQAAGRGLQLLFYSVGIGQISSEVPQNLSASRPQDRQFILSSKKLLLSDSGFYLCAWSLGATNYGGYTFGSGTRLTVV.

This chain connects TRBV29-1 to TRBJ1-3; D is unresolved. Trimming left V 0 bases short and J 0 bases short, with 9 bases between. This CDR3 contains 15 residues. Germline V gives CDR1 SQVTM, CDR2 ANQGSEA. CDR3 amino acids: CSVEDLATSGNTIYF. As DNA, the CDR3 is TGCAGCGTTGAAGATCTCGCTACCTCTGGAAACACCATATATTTT. Based on the CDR3 plus reference TRBV29-1 and TRBJ1-3, the full variable domain is SAVISQKPSRDICQRGTSLTIQCQVDSQVTMMFWYRQQPGQSLTLIATANQGSEATYESGFVIDKFPISRPNLTFSTLTVSNMSPEDSSIYLCSVEDLATSGNTIYFGEGSWLTVV.